The present TCR beta chain was sequenced within a study of shared clonotypes between healthy human individuals. Across the whole study: Three plates were used per donor for CD4 naive, three for CD4 memory, two for CD8 naive and one for CD8 memory.

Study results and limitations: Researchers sampled only blood; tissue repertoires likely differ.

Only in-frame clones appear in the TCRdb table, and some are missing; sequencing was by immunoSEQ multiplex PCR. In the table there are around 700,000 clones, roughly nine tenths of which are singletons. Comments on this clone: Its antigen is not identified.

Germline CDR1 is MGHDK and CDR2 is SYGVNS. The CDR3 consists of 14 residues. The germline V and J ends were trimmed by 1 base and 2 bases, with 9 bases remaining between them. CD45RO negativity and positive selection for CCR7 defined naive CD8 cells, a population that excluded terminally differentiated effector memory CD45RA+ cells. All donors were healthy HIV-negative adults lacking recent acute infections or vaccinations. Caucasian adults residing in Nashville, Tennessee made up all the donors. The TCR sequence derives from a man aged 25 to 45 in good health. Sequences were obtained from naive CD8+ T cells sorted from blood. The rearrangement uses TRBV25-1 and TRBJ2-7, with D hard to call. The CDR3: CASSELAATYEQYF. CDR3 coding DNA: TGTGCCAGCAGTGAATTGGCCGCGACCTACGAGCAGTACTTC.